This T cell receptor beta chain was profiled in a study of cytomegalovirus exposure and HLA in healthy donors. Trimming stripped 3 bases from V and 5 bases from J, with 11 bases between. This CDR3 comprises 14 residues. From germline, CDR1 is MDHEN and CDR2 SYDVKM. A multiplex PCR was run with 60 Vbeta primers and 13 Jbeta primers. Method: immunoSEQ multiplex PCR; TCRdb's copy keeps in-frame clones and lacks some. The sample has more than 85,000 clones; 77% are singletons. This clonotype was sampled from a male donor in good health and CMV-seropositive. V usage is TRBV28 and J usage is TRBJ2-1; no clear D. Input material: PBMCs. DNA for the CDR3: TGTGCCAGCAGTTTTGAGATTCGTAACAATGAGCAGTTCTTC. Its protein is CASSFEIRNNEQFF.